This is a list of T cell receptor beta chains from one sample in a study of tumor and adjacent non-tumor tissue in lung cancer. TCRdb re-derived calls from the multiplex PCR reads in MiXCR, one entry per CDR3 protein. The sample carries more than 95,000 distinct CDR3 sequences, over 65% recorded once. What was sequenced was lung tumor tissue. These receptors were taken from a man between 25 and 39 years old with non-small cell lung cancer. Both conserved end residues are part of each CDR3. Each record gives: D gene, J gene, clone size, V gene, CDR3 DNA, CDR3 protein. A D gene is named only where the DNA matches it firmly. Size values are once, few and many counts, or a class for expanded clones, and some rows have none.

- | TRBJ2-7 | - | TRBV10-3 | TGTGCCGTTGGAAACGAGGGCTACGAGCAATACTTC | CAVGNEGYEQYF
- | TRBJ2-5 | - | TRBV6-2/TRBV6-3 | TGTGCCAGCAGTTATGGGGGAAGGCAAGAGACCCAGCACTTC | CASSYGGRQETQHF
- | TRBJ2-1 | - | TRBV5-4 | TGTGCCAGCACCTTGGGGGGACCCCGCCATAATGAGCAGTTCTTC | CASTLGGPRHNEQFF
- | TRBJ1-2 | - | TRBV10-3 | TGTGCCATCAGTGAGGTCGACAGGTATGACTACACCTTC | CAISEVDRYDYTF
- | TRBJ2-5 | - | TRBV11-3 | TGTGCCAGCAGCTTAACGACAGGGACTGGAGAGACCTGGTACTTC | CASSLTTGTGETWYF
TRBD1 | TRBJ2-1 | - | TRBV20-1 | TGCAGTGTCCCCTCCGGGACAGGGGGCGGGAATGAGCATTTCTTC | CSVPSGTGGGNEHFF
- | TRBJ2-1 | - | TRBV11-3 | TGTGCCAATAGCTTAGGGGGGGTCAATGAGCAATTCTTC | CANSLGGVNEQFF
- | TRBJ1-4 | once | TRBV12-3/TRBV12-4 | TGTGCCAGCAGTTTTGAAGGGGACGCAACTAATGAAAGACTGTTTTTT | CASSFEGDATNERLFF
TRBD1 | TRBJ2-3 | - | TRBV20-1 | TGCAGTGATTCCGGACAGGGGGCCGCAGATACGCAGTATTTT | CSDSGQGAADTQYF
TRBD2 | TRBJ2-1 | many | TRBV11-3 | TGTGCCAGCAGCTTAGGACTAGCGGGAGCGTACAATGAGCAGTTCTTC | CASSLGLAGAYNEQFF
- | TRBJ1-2 | - | TRBV30 | TGTGCCTGGAGTCCACAATGGGGGCTCTCTGGCTACACCTTC | CAWSPQWGLSGYTF
TRBD2 | TRBJ2-5 | many | TRBV4-2 | TGTGCCAGCAGCCAAGCTAGCGGGGTCCAAGAGACCCAGTACTTC | CASSQASGVQETQYF
- | TRBJ2-1 | - | TRBV12-3/TRBV12-4 | TGTGCCAGTAGTTTACGTGGCGTCAGCTTTTACAATGGGCAGTTCTTC | CASSLRGVSFYNGQFF
- | TRBJ2-1 | - | TRBV12-3/TRBV12-4 | TGTGTCAGCAGTCCCCCGGGGGGCGGAAACAATGTGCAGTTCTTC | CVSSPPGGGNNVQFF
TRBD2 | TRBJ2-3 | - | TRBV4-2 | TGTGCCAGCAGCCAAGATCTGGTAGCGGGGGATACACACTATTTT | CASSQDLVAGDTHYF
- | TRBJ2-1 | - | TRBV29-1 | TGCAGCGTTCTGGCCTTTCCCCGGGACTCTCCGTATAGGAATGAGGAGTTCTTC | CSVLAFPRDSPYRNEEFF
- | TRBJ2-3 | many | TRBV12-3/TRBV12-4 | TGTGCCAGCAGCCGGGGTGGAGTGCCTTACACAGATACGCAGTATTTT | CASSRGGVPYTDTQYF
- | TRBJ2-3 | - | TRBV7-8 | TGTGCCAGCAGCCTAGGGCTAAGTATCACAGATACGCAGTATTTT | CASSLGLSITDTQYF
- | TRBJ1-4 | - | TRBV11-2 | TGTGCCAGCAGCTTAGATGGAGGGGGAGAAAGACTGCTTTTT | CASSLDGGGERLLF
- | TRBJ2-7 | - | TRBV20-1 | TGCAGTGTTACCGACAGAGACGTGCAGTACTTC | CSVTDRDVQYF
- | TRBJ1-1 | - | TRBV11-2 | TGTGCCAGCAGCTTTTCGCATACGGTGAACACTGAAGGTTTCTTT | CASSFSHTVNTEGFF
TRBD1 | TRBJ1-2 | - | TRBV13 | TGTCCCAGCAGCTTATTAGAGGGGGCCTATGGCTACACCTTC | CPSSLLEGAYGYTF
- | TRBJ2-3 | - | TRBV11-2 | TGTGTCAGCAGCTTATTCGACAGTACAGATACGCAGTATTTT | CVSSLFDSTDTQYF
- | TRBJ1-2 | - | TRBV6-5 | TGTGCCTGCAGTTACTCGGGGATTCATGGCTACACCTTC | CACSYSGIHGYTF
- | TRBJ1-1 | - | TRBV6-2/TRBV6-3 | TGTGCCACCAGTTACGGTGGCCACATGAAGACTGAAGCTTTCTTT | CATSYGGHMKTEAFF
- | TRBJ2-7 | - | TRBV5-4 | TGTGCCAGCAGCCCAGGGGGGGCAGGCCCCTACGAGCAGTACTTC | CASSPGGAGPYEQYF
- | TRBJ2-1 | many | TRBV20-1 | TGCAGTGCTACCAGGACAGATTCCAATGAGCAGTTCTTC | CSATRTDSNEQFF
TRBD1 | TRBJ1-1 | once | TRBV11-2 | TGTGCCAGCAGCTTAGATGACAGGGCCTCTGAAGCCTTCTTT | CASSLDDRASEAFF
- | TRBJ2-1 | many | TRBV11-2 | TGTGCCAGCAGCTTAGAACGGATCAATGAGCAGTTCTTC | CASSLERINEQFF
TRBD2 | TRBJ2-3 | many | TRBV6-2/TRBV6-3 | TGTGCCAGCAGATTCCTAGCGGGAGTGGATCCTAGCACAGATACGCAGTATTTT | CASRFLAGVDPSTDTQYF
- | TRBJ2-2 | - | TRBV5-6 | TGTGCCAGCAGCCTAACCAGGAAGGGAGCCGGGGAGCTGTTTTTT | CASSLTRKGAGELFF
- | TRBJ2-5 | - | TRBV29-1 | TGCAGCGCCACGGAACGGGTGTTGGAGACCCAGTACTTC | CSATERVLETQYF